Listed here are 27 T cell receptor beta chains from one sample, sequenced in a study of chemoradiotherapy in HPV16-positive cancers. The repertoire was sequenced with immunoSEQ multiplex PCR; TCRdb's copy has only in-frame clones and lacks some. In the table there are about 22,000 clones, over 85% of which are singletons. This sample comprised blood, obtained from a patient who underwent chemoradiotherapy. These receptor sequences come from a human donor with HPV-associated anogenital cancer.

V and J are TRBV7-7 and TRBJ2-3; the match to TRBD2 covers 11 bases. The germline CDR1 and CDR2 sequences are SSHAT and FNYEAQ (reference sequence). V was pared by 4 bases and J by 3 bases, with 0 bases of the junction left unmatched. This CDR3 is built from 14 residues. CDR3 bases: TGTGCCAGCAGCTCTAGCGGGGGGACAGATACGCAGTATTTT. Its translation is CASSSSGGTDTQYF.

CDR3 amino acids: CASSQGLMTAYEQYF. The DNA of the CDR3 is TGTGCCAGCAGCCAAGGGTTAATGACAGCCTACGAGCAGTACTTC. The rearrangement uses TRBV14 and TRBJ2-7, with D perhaps TRBD1 (5 bases). The V gene lost 1 base and the J gene lost 2 bases, with 12 bases spanning the gap. The CDR3 consists of 15 residues. In germline, CDR1 is SGHDN, CDR2 FVKESK.

The rearrangement joins TRBV4-3 to TRBJ2-3; 7 nucleotides match TRBD2. J lost 0 bases, V lost 1 base, and 7 bases had no gene match. The length of the CDR3 is 17 residues. The germline V gene encodes CDR1 LGHNA and CDR2 YSLEER. CDR3: CASSQVLAEISTDTQYF. The CDR3 coding sequence is TGCGCCAGCAGCCAAGTGCTAGCGGAAATTAGCACAGATACGCAGTATTTT.

V usage is TRBV9 and J usage is TRBJ2-6; TRBD1 is a possible D gene (6 bases). The V end was cut by 4 bases, the J end by 3 bases, with 23 bases between. The CDR3 sequence is 19 residues long. The V gene's germline CDR1 is SGDLS and CDR2 YYNGEE. The CDR3 region has the DNA TGTGCCAGCAGCTCGATGGCACAGGGCACTCCAAGTGGGGCCAACGTCCTGACTTTC. Its protein is CASSSMAQGTPSGANVLTF.

This clone was found a few times. This chain connects TRBV2 to TRBJ2-3; D assignment may be TRBD1 or TRBD2 (5 bases each). Germline V lookup: CDR1 SNHLY, CDR2 FYNNEI. V gave up 6 bases and J gave up 2 bases, with 12 bases separating them. The CDR3 length is 14 residues. The CDR3 protein is CASRGELPTDTQYF. The CDR3 coding sequence is TGTGCCAGCAGGGGGGAGCTACCCACAGATACGCAGTATTTT. Supplemented by reference TRBV2 and TRBJ2-3, the full variable domain reads EPEVTQTPSHQVTQMGQEVILRCVPISNHLYFYWYRQILGQKVEFLVSFYNNEISEKSEIFDDQFSVERPDGSNFTLKIRSTKLEDSAMYFCASRGELPTDTQYFGPGTRLTVL.

This clone has a single count. The V gene is TRBV27, the J gene TRBJ1-5; D is unresolved. This CDR3 region has 14 residues. Germline lookup yields CDR1 MNHEY and CDR2 SMNVEV (reference sequence). V lost 5 bases, J lost 6 bases, and 14 bases lay in between. CDR3: CASSRSGSRQPQHF. The CDR3 DNA sequence: TGTGCCAGCAGTAGGAGTGGGTCGCGTCAGCCCCAGCATTTT.

Here the CDR3 reads CASSPLGRGPSTDTQYF. CDR3 in DNA: TGTGCCAGCTCACCACTCGGGCGGGGGCCGAGCACAGATACGCAGTATTTT. This chain uses TRBV18 with TRBJ2-3, with D tentatively TRBD2 (7 bases). Germline values: CDR1 KGHSH, CDR2 LQKENI. Trimming took off 1 base at V and 0 bases at J, with 14 bases between the two ends. CDR3 length: 17 amino acids.

This sequence joins TRBV11-3 and TRBJ2-1, with 12 positions matching TRBD2. The V gene end was trimmed by 5 bases and the J gene end by 6 bases; junction bases not matched to a gene: 11. This CDR3 is 17 amino acids long. Germline CDR1 is SGHNT and CDR2 is YENEEA. The CDR3, as DNA: TGTGCCAGCAGCGCGGGGCTAGCGGGAGGGCTTAGCAATGAGCAGTTCTTC. Its translation: CASSAGLAGGLSNEQFF.

The V and J genes are TRBV7-9 and TRBJ2-3; weak D call: TRBD2 (6 bases). This CDR3 region has 11 residues. In germline, CDR1 is SEHNR, CDR2 FQNEAQ (reference sequence). V lost 1 base and J 14 bases, leaving 10 bases between the germline ends. The CDR3 protein is CASSLGRVWYF. The CDR3 DNA follows: TGTGCCAGCAGCTTAGGGAGGGTCTGGTATTTT.

The J gene is TRBJ1-1, the V gene TRBV2; 7 bases are a match to TRBD1. Per the germline V gene, CDR1 is SNHLY and CDR2 is FYNNEI. CDR3 length equals 14 residues. V dropped 7 bases and J dropped 1; count of bases not matched to a gene: 6. The CDR3 coding sequence is TGTGCCAGCACGCAGAGGGACAGGAACACTGAAGCTTTCTTT. The encoded protein is CASTQRDRNTEAFF.

This clone has just one count. The chain is built from TRBV18 and TRBJ1-6; no clear D. The ends were cut back, 0 bases at V and 8 bases at J, with 11 bases in the middle. The CDR3 covers 15 residues. Germline CDR1 reads KGHSH; CDR2 reads LQKENI. In DNA form, the CDR3 reads TGTGCCAGCTCACCACCGGCAGGTTTCTATTCACCCCTCCACTTT. Translated, it gives CASSPPAGFYSPLHF.

For the CDR3, the DNA is TGTGCCAGCTCACGGCAGGGGGCGGATGCTTTCTTT. Amino acid sequence: CASSRQGADAFF. The chain combines TRBV18 with TRBJ1-1; 8 nucleotides line up with TRBD1. V shed 4 bases, J shed 11 bases, and the junction held 6 bases outside the gene matches. CDR1 KGHSH and CDR2 LQKENI come from the germline V gene. The CDR3 length is 12 residues.

The chain employs TRBV7-2 and TRBJ2-1; TRBD2 matches 7 bases. The germline CDR1 and CDR2 sequences are SGHTA and FQGNSA. The CDR3 runs to 15 residues. Trimming removed 5 bases from V and 2 bases from J; junction bases left unmatched: 6. In DNA, the CDR3 is TGTGCCAGCAGCCCCTTGGCGGGAGCCTACAATGAGCAGTTCTTC. Its translation is CASSPLAGAYNEQFF.

In this sample, this clone turned up once. This chain links TRBV4-2 with TRBJ2-1; 14 bases match TRBD2. The V segment lost 4 bases and the J segment 0 bases; nucleotides outside the gene matches: 2. CDR1 and CDR2 (germline): LGHNA, YNFKEQ. CDR3 length: 17 amino acids. The CDR3 here is CASSRGTSGSSYNEQFF. CDR3 nucleotides: TGTGCCAGCAGCCGTGGGACTAGCGGGAGCTCCTACAATGAGCAGTTCTTC.

The rearrangement links TRBV6-5 to TRBJ2-1; D is perhaps TRBD1 or TRBD2 (5 bases each). Germline V lookup: CDR1 MNHEY, CDR2 SVGAGI. The length of the CDR3 is 15 residues. The V and J ends lost 6 bases and 7 bases respectively, with 19 bases between them. CDR3 nucleotides: TGTGCCAGCAGGACCAGGGTGCAAGGCGGGAATGAGCAGTTCTTC. Its protein is CASRTRVQGGNEQFF.

V usage is TRBV9 and J usage is TRBJ2-7, with 7 positions matching TRBD2. The V segment lost 0 bases and the J segment 3 bases; nucleotides outside the gene matches: 9. The V gene's germline CDR1 is SGDLS and CDR2 YYNGEE. CDR3 length: 16 residues. The CDR3 region has the DNA TGTGCCAGCAGCGTAGCGCCAAGCGGGGAGATCTACGAGCAGTACTTC. Translation: CASSVAPSGEIYEQYF.

This clone has only one observation. The chain employs TRBV7-3 and TRBJ2-2; 8 positions match TRBD1. The germline CDR1 and CDR2 sequences are SGHTA and FQGTGA. The CDR3 consists of 19 residues. Unmatched junction bases numbered 14, after V lost 5 bases and J lost 0 bases. This CDR3 reads CASSQQGVRGSPNTGELFF. CDR3 DNA sequence: TGTGCCAGCAGCCAACAGGGGGTTCGAGGGAGCCCGAACACCGGGGAGCTGTTTTTT.

This chain uses TRBV7-2 with TRBJ2-2; TRBD2 matches at 8 bases. J gave up 7 bases and V 1 base, and 8 bases lay outside the gene matches. The CDR3 loop spans 16 amino acids. From germline, CDR1 is SGHTA and CDR2 FQGNSA. The CDR3 DNA is TGTGCCAGCAGCTTAGTGGACGGGAGGGCCGGCGGGGAGCTGTTTTTT. Protein product: CASSLVDGRAGGELFF.

The chain employs TRBV4-1 and TRBJ2-3; 10 nucleotides agree with TRBD2. The CDR3 length is 19 residues. CDR1 and CDR2 from the germline V gene are MGHRA and YSYEKL. Losses at the gene ends were 1 base for V and 1 base for J; bases not matched to a gene: 11. The CDR3 DNA follows: TGCGCCAGCAGCCAAGGGTTAGCGGGAGGTTACTCGGGCACAGATACGCAGTATTTT. Translation: CASSQGLAGGYSGTDTQYF.

This chain links TRBV4-3 with TRBJ1-1, with D hard to call. Germline V gene lookup returns CDR1 LGHNA and CDR2 YSLEER. This CDR3 is 13 amino acids long. Trimming cost V 0 bases and J 5 bases, with 7 bases left between them. The CDR3 is CASSQDRRTEAFF. CDR3 coding DNA: TGCGCCAGCAGCCAAGACCGGCGGACTGAAGCTTTCTTT.

This clone was picked up one time. The chain is built from TRBV7-3 and TRBJ1-1, with a possible D match to TRBD1 (5 bases). V lost 7 bases to trimming and J lost 0 bases, with 15 bases between them. Germline V gives CDR1 SGHTA, CDR2 FQGTGA. This CDR3 comprises 15 residues. This chain's CDR3 is CASTESGRMNTEAFF. The CDR3 bases are TGTGCCAGCACGGAATCAGGGAGAATGAACACTGAAGCTTTCTTT.

The chain combines TRBV19 with TRBJ1-6, with 7 nucleotides matching TRBD1. V lost 5 bases and J lost 10; bases outside the gene matches: 11. The CDR3 runs 15 residues. Germline-derived CDR1 and CDR2 are LNHDA and SQIVND (reference sequence). CDR3 nucleotides: TGTGCCAGTAGTGATGACAGGGTCAATTCGTCACCCCTCCACTTT. Protein: CASSDDRVNSSPLHF.

This clone occurred a few times. The V and J genes are TRBV19 and TRBJ1-6; TRBD1 matches 8 bases. CDR3 length equals 15 residues. The germline V gene has CDR1 LNHDA and CDR2 SQIVND (reference sequence). The V segment lost 7 bases and the J segment 3 bases; nucleotides outside the gene matches: 5. The CDR3 here is CASKTGAFYNSPLHF. The CDR3 DNA sequence: TGTGCCAGTAAGACAGGGGCTTTCTATAATTCACCCCTCCACTTT.

The CDR3 loop reads CASSLDLKYGYTF. The CDR3 region has the DNA TGTGCCAGCAGCTTAGATCTGAAATATGGCTACACCTTC. The chain carries TRBV11-2 and TRBJ1-2; D not resolved. Trimming removed 0 bases at V and 5 bases at J, with 7 bases between. The CDR3 extends over 13 amino acids. The germline V gene has CDR1 SGHAT and CDR2 FQNNGV.

The chain combines TRBV7-8 with TRBJ1-5; 7 bases line up with TRBD1. The ends lost 5 bases at V and 7 bases at J; junction bases unmatched: 11. This CDR3 has 15 residues. Germline values: CDR1 SGHVS, CDR2 FQNEAQ. The CDR3 protein is CASSQSYRGGQPQHF. CDR3 coding DNA: TGTGCCAGCAGCCAATCATACAGGGGAGGACAGCCCCAGCATTTT.

The chain couples TRBV4-2 to TRBJ2-1, with TRBD2 matching over 11 bases. The V and J ends lost 2 bases and 4 bases, in that order; junction bases with no gene match: 10. CDR1 LGHNA and CDR2 YNFKEQ come from the germline V gene. This CDR3 contains 18 residues. CDR3 sequence (DNA): TGTGCCAGCAGCCAACAAATAGCGGGGGGGCTGGGATACAATGAGCAGTTCTTC. Translating it yields CASSQQIAGGLGYNEQFF.

The chain employs TRBV27 and TRBJ2-7; a possible D gene is TRBD1 (5 bases). With 6 bases removed from V and 2 bases from J, the gap between germline ends came to 14 bases. The CDR3 runs to 14 residues. Germline loops: CDR1 MNHEY, CDR2 SMNVEV (reference sequence). In DNA, the CDR3 is TGTGCCAGCAGCGCTTTGGGCAGGGCCTACGAGCAGTACTTC. Its protein is CASSALGRAYEQYF.